These 28 T cell receptor beta chains were all obtained from the same sample, sequenced in a study of T cell responses to AZD1222 COVID-19 vaccine. The table came from immunoSEQ multiplex PCR; TCRdb's copy has only in-frame clones and leaves some out. The sample contains 52,000 or so clones, roughly 83% of which appear only once. Sequencing used peripheral blood, obtained on day 0 of AZD1222 vaccination. The receptors here all came from an adult in good health.

This clone turned up a few times. The chain is built from TRBV7-8 and TRBJ1-1; weak D call: TRBD1 (5 bases). Deletions cut 5 bases from V and 4 bases from J, with 17 bases between. This CDR3 is built from 15 residues. Germline V gene data show CDR1 as SGHVS and CDR2 as FQNEAQ. Here the CDR3 DNA reads TGTGCCAGCAGCGCAAGCAGCGTTAGGGGCACTGAAGCTTTCTTT. Amino acids: CASSASSVRGTEAFF. The full variable domain, in which reference TRBV7-8 and TRBJ1-1 provide the parts outside the CDR3, is GAGVSQSPRYKVAKRGQDVALRCDPISGHVSLFWYQQALGQGPEFLTYFQNEAQLDKSGLPSDRFFAERPEGSVSTLKIQRTQQEDSAVYLCASSASSVRGTEAFFGQGTRLTVV.

The genes are TRBV7-8 and TRBJ2-5; D perhaps matches TRBD1 (6 bases). Trimming took off 7 bases at V and 4 bases at J, with 16 bases between the two ends. Germline V gene lookup returns CDR1 SGHVS and CDR2 FQNEAQ. The CDR3 spans 14 residues. The CDR3 DNA reads as TGTGCCAGCACCCTTAGGAGCAGGGGAGAGACCCAGTACTTC. Amino acids: CASTLRSRGETQYF. The full variable domain, with the rest looked up from reference TRBV7-8 and TRBJ2-5, is GAGVSQSPRYKVAKRGQDVALRCDPISGHVSLFWYQQALGQGPEFLTYFQNEAQLDKSGLPSDRFFAERPEGSVSTLKIQRTQQEDSAVYLCASTLRSRGETQYFGPGTRLLVL.

The chain carries TRBV6-6 and TRBJ1-2, with 9 bases identical to TRBD1. J was trimmed by 2 bases and V by 0 bases; bases with no gene match: 4. The length of the CDR3 is 16 residues. CDR1 and CDR2 from the germline V gene are MNHNY and SVGAGI (reference sequence). The CDR3 bases are TGTGCCAGCAGTTACTCCCGGACAGGGGAAAACTATGGCTACACCTTC. It codes for CASSYSRTGENYGYTF.

The V gene is TRBV10-1, the J gene TRBJ2-5; tentative D call: TRBD2 (6 bases). The CDR3 length is 13 residues. Germline CDR1 is WNHNN and CDR2 is SYGVQD (reference sequence). The V and J ends lost 4 bases and 4 bases respectively, with 10 bases between them. As DNA, the CDR3 is TGCGCCAGCAGTGCATCGGGAGTAGAGACCCAGTACTTC. Translation: CASSASGVETQYF.

The chain employs TRBV5-1 and TRBJ2-3; no definite D call. CDR1 is SGHRS, CDR2 YFSETQ, per germline. The CDR3 is 12 residues long. V was shortened by 7 bases and J by 4 bases, with 10 bases between the two germline ends. The CDR3 spells CASGDFADTQYF. Written as DNA, the CDR3 is TGCGCCAGCGGAGATTTCGCAGATACGCAGTATTTT. Supplemented by reference TRBV5-1 and TRBJ2-3, the full variable domain reads KAGVTQTPRYLIKTRGQQVTLSCSPISGHRSVSWYQQTPGQGLQFLFEYFSETQRNKGNFPGRFSGRQFSNSRSEMNVSTLELGDSALYLCASGDFADTQYFGPGTRLTVL.

The rearrangement links TRBV2 to TRBJ2-2; 12 positions match TRBD2. Germline V CDR1 and CDR2: SNHLY, FYNNEI. CDR3 length: 16 residues. The CDR3 DNA reads as TGTGCTCCCATGGGACTAGCGGGCTGGAACACCGGGGAGCTGTTTTTT. Its protein product is CAPMGLAGWNTGELFF.

The chain uses TRBV7-6 and TRBJ2-5; D remains unclear. This CDR3 spans 15 amino acids. V was shortened by 3 bases and J by 2 bases, with 13 bases between the two germline ends. CDR1 SGHVS and CDR2 FNYEAQ come from the germline V gene. The CDR3 region has the DNA TGTGCCAGCAGCTTCGGGTCAGCCAATCAAGAGACCCAGTACTTC. Translated: CASSFGSANQETQYF.

V and J are TRBV7-8 and TRBJ2-7; D might be TRBD1 (6 bases). The CDR3 is 15 amino acids. Trimming pared 2 bases from V and 2 bases from J, leaving 13 bases between. Germline loops: CDR1 SGHVS, CDR2 FQNEAQ. The DNA of the CDR3 is TGTGCCAGCAGCTTAATGCAGACAGGTGCCTACGAGCAGTACTTC. Amino acids: CASSLMQTGAYEQYF.

The genes are TRBV7-2 and TRBJ2-1; D not certain. V lost 6 bases and J 1 base, leaving 7 bases between the germline ends. Germline V gene sequence: CDR1 SGHTA, CDR2 FQGNSA. CDR3 length equals 13 residues. CDR3 in amino acids: CASRWASYNEQFF. CDR3 DNA sequence: TGTGCCAGCAGGTGGGCATCCTACAATGAGCAGTTCTTC.

Only one count was recorded for this clone. V usage is TRBV10-2 and J usage is TRBJ2-7; 13 bases agree with TRBD2. Germline CDR1 WSHSY, CDR2 SAAADI. J was trimmed by 5 bases and V by 7 bases; bases with no gene match: 5. This CDR3 has 14 residues. CDR3 in amino acids: CASTQTSGRNEQYF. CDR3 in DNA: TGCGCCAGCACTCAGACTAGCGGGAGGAACGAGCAGTACTTC.

V gene TRBV5-8 combines with J gene TRBJ1-1; tentatively, D is TRBD1 (5 bases). V was shortened by 3 bases and J by 0 bases, with 15 bases between the two germline ends. The CDR3 is 16 amino acids. Germline CDR1 SGHTS, CDR2 YDEGEE. CDR3 amino acids: CASSSTGTFMNTEAFF. As DNA, the CDR3 is TGTGCCAGCAGCTCCACCGGGACCTTCATGAACACTGAAGCTTTCTTT.

This clone was observed a single time. The J gene is TRBJ1-1, the V gene TRBV7-9, with D perhaps TRBD1 (6 bases). Germline V CDR1 and CDR2: SEHNR, FQNEAQ (reference sequence). The CDR3 length is 13 residues. As DNA, the CDR3 is TGTGCAATACAAGGGGGAGGGAACACTGAAGCTTTCTTT. Translated: CAIQGGGNTEAFF.

This clone is a singleton in its sample. The junction and the germline gene differ at one end; a read error may be behind it. This chain links TRBV20-1 with TRBJ1-3, with D unresolved. The germline V gene encodes CDR1 DFQATT and CDR2 SNEGSKA (reference sequence). The CDR3 runs to 11 residues. DNA of the CDR3: TGCAGTGCTGGAGAGGGAAACACCATATATTTT. This encodes CSAGEGNTIYF.

The chain is built from TRBV7-9 and TRBJ2-2; D perhaps matches TRBD2 (5 bases). This CDR3 is 15 amino acids long. The germline V gene encodes CDR1 SEHNR and CDR2 FQNEAQ (reference sequence). V was shortened by 3 bases and J by 4 bases, with 12 bases between the two germline ends. The CDR3 region is CASSLLRSGTGELFF. CDR3 coding DNA: TGTGCCAGCAGCTTGTTGCGCAGCGGCACCGGGGAGCTGTTTTTT.

The chain combines TRBV18 with TRBJ2-7; D remains ambiguous. Per germline, CDR1 KGHSH and CDR2 LQKENI. Trimming pared 0 bases from V and 3 bases from J, leaving 9 bases between. The CDR3 runs to 14 residues. CDR3 DNA: TGTGCCAGCTCACCACCTGAGATACTCTACGAGCAGTACTTC. It yields the protein CASSPPEILYEQYF.

The chain carries TRBV5-1 and TRBJ1-3, with D hard to call. Germline assignment: CDR1 SGHRS and CDR2 YFSETQ. With 0 bases removed from V and 2 bases from J, the gap between germline ends came to 9 bases. CDR3 length: 15 residues. The CDR3 sequence is CASSLAGDPGNTIYF. For the CDR3, the DNA is TGCGCCAGCAGCTTGGCTGGGGATCCTGGAAACACCATATATTTT.

V usage is TRBV5-8 and J usage is TRBJ1-2; D is ambiguous. This CDR3 has 13 residues. V shed 0 bases and J shed 3 bases, with 6 bases lying between them. Germline V lookup: CDR1 SGHTS, CDR2 YDEGEE. The CDR3 loop reads CASSLGQDYGYTF. Here the CDR3 DNA reads TGTGCCAGCAGCTTGGGGCAGGACTATGGCTACACCTTC. Together with reference TRBV5-8 and TRBJ1-2, the CDR3 gives the full variable domain: EAGVTQSPTHLIKTRGQQATLRCSPISGHTSVYWYQQALGLGLQFLLWYDEGEERNRGNFPPRFSGRQFPNYSSELNVNALELEDSALYLCASSLGQDYGYTFGSGTRLTVV.

The rearrangement uses TRBV4-3 and TRBJ2-7, with a weak D call TRBD1 (6 bases). The CDR3 has 15 amino acids. V was trimmed by 0 bases and J by 1 base, leaving 10 bases between them. Per the germline V gene, CDR1 is LGHNA and CDR2 is YSLEER. The CDR3 DNA follows: TGCGCCAGCAGCCAAGATCCGGACAGTTCCTACGAGCAGTACTTC. It codes for CASSQDPDSSYEQYF.

This sequence joins TRBV6-1 and TRBJ1-4; unclear D gene. The CDR3 length is 15 residues. The germline V and J ends were trimmed by 0 bases and 7 bases, with 12 bases remaining between them. Germline CDR1 is MNHNS and CDR2 is SASEGT. CDR3 coding DNA: TGTGCCAGCAGTGAAGCTGGGCTGTACGGTGAAAAACTGTTTTTT. Protein product: CASSEAGLYGEKLFF.

In this sample, this clone turned up once. Its ends do not fully match the called genes, so a read error is possible. V usage is TRBV11-2 and J usage is TRBJ1-3, with no clear D. The germline V gene has CDR1 SGHAT and CDR2 FQNNGV. The CDR3 is 14 residues long. CDR3 sequence: CASSTARAGNTIYF. The CDR3 bases are TGTGCCAGCAGCACTGCTAGGGCTGGGAACACCATATATTTT.

With regard to this clone: Additional DNA sequences in this sample encode the identical CDR3. The V and J genes are TRBV9 and TRBJ1-1; D is unresolved. Trimming took off 2 bases at V and 3 bases at J, with 8 bases between the two ends. The CDR3 runs 13 residues. Germline loops: CDR1 SGDLS, CDR2 YYNGEE. The CDR3 reads CASSVTPDTEAFF. In nucleotides, the CDR3 is TGTGCCAGCAGCGTGACGCCGGACACTGAAGCTTTCTTT.

The chain is built from TRBV6-5 and TRBJ2-3, with 8 positions matching TRBD2. The CDR3 runs to 15 residues. V lost 6 bases, J lost 0 bases, and 5 bases stayed unmatched. The V gene's germline CDR1 is MNHEY and CDR2 SVGAGI. The CDR3 region is CASRETSDSTDTQYF. Written as DNA, the CDR3 is TGTGCCAGCAGGGAGACTAGCGATAGCACAGATACGCAGTATTTT.

Worth noting for this clone: An end of the junction does not agree with germline; a read error may underlie this. The V call is TRBV5-1, the J call TRBJ2-5, with D uncertain. The CDR3 consists of 13 residues. Germline V gene data show CDR1 as SGHRS and CDR2 as YFSETQ. In DNA form, the CDR3 reads TGCGCCAGCAGCTTGCTCCTCCAACAGACCCAGTACTTC. It codes for CASSLLLQQTQYF. The variable domain in full, with the rest retrieved from reference TRBV5-1 and TRBJ2-5, is KAGVTQTPRYLIKTRGQQVTLSCSPISGHRSVSWYQQTPGQGLQFLFEYFSETQRNKGNFPGRFSGRQFSNSRSEMNVSTLELGDSALYLCASSLLLQQTQYFGPGTRLLVL.

Only one count was recorded for this clone. The chain uses TRBV7-2 and TRBJ1-5, with TRBD1 matching over 8 bases. This CDR3 spans 16 amino acids. CDR1 SGHTA and CDR2 FQGNSA come from the germline V gene. The V segment lost 1 base and the J segment 2 bases; nucleotides outside the gene matches: 4. The CDR3 nucleotides are TGTGCCAGCAGCTTAGGGACAGGGTGGGGCAATCAGCCCCAGCATTTT. Translation: CASSLGTGWGNQPQHF. The variable domain in full, with the rest retrieved from reference TRBV7-2 and TRBJ1-5, is GAGVSQSPSNKVTEKGKDVELRCDPISGHTALYWYRQSLGQGLEFLIYFQGNSAPDKSGLPSDRFSAERTGGSVSTLTIQRTQQEDSAVYLCASSLGTGWGNQPQHFGDGTRLSIL.

V gene TRBV4-1 combines with J gene TRBJ1-4; 9 nucleotides match TRBD1. CDR3 size: 16 residues. CDR1 and CDR2 from the germline V gene are MGHRA and YSYEKL. V shed 4 bases, J shed 2 bases, and the junction held 5 bases outside the gene matches. CDR3 amino acids: CASSLGQGLTNEKLFF. The CDR3 nucleotides read TGCGCCAGCAGCCTGGGACAGGGTCTCACTAATGAAAAACTGTTTTTT.

The chain links TRBV28 to TRBJ2-3; 13 bases match TRBD2. This CDR3 comprises 17 residues. Per germline, CDR1 MDHEN and CDR2 SYDVKM. V was clipped by 5 bases and J by 3 bases; unmatched bases: 8. CDR3 region: CASSHRWTSGRTDTQYF. CDR3 nucleotides: TGTGCCAGCAGTCACCGTTGGACTAGCGGGAGAACAGATACGCAGTATTTT.

The V call is TRBV2, the J call TRBJ2-1, with unresolved D. There are 12 residues in the CDR3. Germline CDR1 SNHLY, CDR2 FYNNEI. The V end lost 7 bases, the J end lost 12 bases, and 16 bases lay between the germline ends. This CDR3 is CASNFGLLGQFF. The CDR3 coding sequence is TGTGCCAGCAATTTTGGGCTCCTGGGGCAGTTCTTC.

The J gene is TRBJ1-2, the V gene TRBV7-8, with D perhaps matching TRBD1 (5 bases). Germline CDR1 SGHVS, CDR2 FQNEAQ. The CDR3 covers 13 residues. V dropped 5 bases and J dropped 8 bases, with 15 bases sitting between them. This chain's CDR3 is CASSRGTEEGYTF. In DNA, the CDR3 is TGTGCCAGCAGCCGGGGGACCGAGGAAGGCTACACCTTC.